Below, 12 T cell receptor beta chains from the same sample are listed, as sequenced in a study of blood T cell repertoires in COVID-19. Sequencing was performed with immunoSEQ multiplex PCR; in TCRdb, only in-frame clones are kept and a portion is missing. Of some 39,000 clones in the sample, over 90% are singletons; the top ten hold 4.5% to 7%. Sequenced material: peripheral blood. The receptor source for this set is a human donor in a cohort sampled during active COVID-19.

This rearrangement joins TRBV5-5 to TRBJ1-1; perhaps TRBD1 as D (5 bases). The germline V gene has CDR1 SGHKS and CDR2 YYEKEE (reference sequence). This CDR3 contains 14 residues. Trimming removed 2 bases at V and 1 base at J, with 9 bases between. CDR3 in amino acids: CASSLLQGNTEAFF. The CDR3, as DNA: TGTGCCAGCAGCTTATTGCAGGGGAACACTGAAGCTTTCTTT.

This chain connects TRBV18 to TRBJ2-7; D uncertain. CDR1 is KGHSH, CDR2 LQKENI, per germline. Trimming removed 1 base from V and 7 bases from J, with 8 bases in between. CDR3 length equals 12 residues. The CDR3 DNA is TGTGCCAGCTCACCACGTCACGGGGAGCAGTACTTC. Its translation is CASSPRHGEQYF.

The chain uses TRBV30 and TRBJ1-6; 9 bases match TRBD1. Trimming took 8 bases from V and 4 from J; bases not matched to a gene: 15. This CDR3 contains 17 residues. Germline CDR1 is GTSNPN and CDR2 is SVGIG (reference sequence). The CDR3 here is CALTHGDRVGYNSPLHF. CDR3 coding DNA: TGTGCCCTGACACATGGGGACAGGGTGGGATATAATTCACCCCTCCACTTT.

The chain joins TRBV28 to TRBJ1-6, with D hard to call. Germline CDR1 MDHEN, CDR2 SYDVKM. Trimming took 3 bases from V and 8 from J, leaving 5 bases between them. This CDR3 has 12 amino acids. The CDR3 DNA reads TGTGCCAGCAGTTTTTCCTATTCACCCCTCCACTTT. Its translation: CASSFSYSPLHF.

In this sample, this clone turned up once. The gene calls are TRBV9 and TRBJ2-1; TRBD2 aligns across 9 bases. The length of the CDR3 is 16 residues. Per germline, CDR1 SGDLS and CDR2 YYNGEE. With V trimmed by 0 bases and J by 7 bases, 8 bases remained unmatched. The CDR3, as DNA: TGTGCCAGCAGCGTAGGTCGCCTAGCGGGGCAAAATGAGCAGTTCTTC. Translation gives CASSVGRLAGQNEQFF.

The chain couples TRBV7-3 to TRBJ2-2; D may be TRBD2 (6 bases). Trimming stripped 4 bases from V and 7 bases from J, with 13 bases between. Germline CDR1 SGHTA, CDR2 FQGTGA. This CDR3 comprises 14 residues. The CDR3 DNA is TGTGCCAGCAGCTCGGGACTGCCCGACGGGGAGCTGTTTTTT. Amino acid sequence: CASSSGLPDGELFF.

This chain connects TRBV7-9 to TRBJ1-2; D call uncertain. CDR3 size: 12 residues. In germline, CDR1 is SEHNR, CDR2 FQNEAQ (reference sequence). V lost 1 base, J lost 5 bases, and 5 bases lay in between. CDR3 region: CASSLVIYGYTF. The DNA for the CDR3 is TGTGCCAGCAGCTTAGTTATATATGGCTACACCTTC.

This rearrangement joins TRBV7-8 to TRBJ2-1; 16 nucleotides match TRBD2. The CDR3 spans 20 residues. Germline-derived CDR1 and CDR2 are SGHVS and FQNEAQ. Trimming removed 4 bases from V and 1 base from J; junction bases left unmatched: 10. The CDR3 sequence is CASSWGLAGGPQRSYNEQFF. In nucleotides, the CDR3 is TGTGCCAGCAGCTGGGGACTAGCGGGAGGGCCTCAAAGGTCCTACAATGAGCAGTTCTTC.

The chain combines TRBV5-4 with TRBJ2-1; 13 bases are shared with TRBD2. The V gene's germline CDR1 is SGHNT and CDR2 YYREEE (reference sequence). This CDR3 has 15 residues. The ends lost 5 bases at V and 9 bases at J; junction bases unmatched: 8. Here the CDR3 reads CASSYGLAGAGEQFF. The CDR3, as DNA: TGTGCCAGCAGTTATGGACTAGCGGGAGCAGGTGAGCAGTTCTTC.

The rearrangement uses TRBV7-3 and TRBJ2-1, with D possibly being TRBD2 (5 bases). The CDR3 is 13 amino acids. CDR1 and CDR2 (germline): SGHTA, FQGTGA. The germline V and J ends were trimmed by 2 bases and 7 bases, with 9 bases remaining between them. The CDR3 loop is CASSLARTNEQFF. The CDR3 DNA sequence: TGTGCCAGCAGCTTAGCCCGGACTAATGAGCAGTTCTTC.

V gene TRBV5-1 combines with J gene TRBJ2-3, with D possibly TRBD1 on 8 matching bases. This CDR3 region has 15 residues. Germline V gives CDR1 SGHRS, CDR2 YFSETQ. V gave up 4 bases and J gave up 0 bases, with 12 bases separating them. The DNA of the CDR3 is TGCGCCAGCAGCGGGGGGGACAGGAGCACAGATACGCAGTATTTT. This codes for CASSGGDRSTDTQYF. Using reference TRBV5-1 and TRBJ2-3 for the parts outside the CDR3, the full variable domain is KAGVTQTPRYLIKTRGQQVTLSCSPISGHRSVSWYQQTPGQGLQFLFEYFSETQRNKGNFPGRFSGRQFSNSRSEMNVSTLELGDSALYLCASSGGDRSTDTQYFGPGTRLTVL.

The rearrangement uses TRBV5-4 and TRBJ1-1; the D gene is possibly TRBD1 (5 bases). Between the trimmed V and J ends, which lost 0 bases and 6 bases, there was a span of 9 bases. Germline CDR1 reads SGHNT; CDR2 reads YYREEE (reference sequence). There are 13 residues in the CDR3. The CDR3 loop reads CASSLVGGSEAFF. The CDR3 DNA follows: TGTGCCAGCAGCTTGGTGGGGGGGTCTGAAGCTTTCTTT. Supplemented by reference TRBV5-4 and TRBJ1-1, the full variable domain reads ETGVTQSPTHLIKTRGQQVTLRCSSQSGHNTVSWYQQALGQGPQFIFQYYREEENGRGNFPPRFSGLQFPNYSSELNVNALELDDSALYLCASSLVGGSEAFFGQGTRLTVV.